Described below is a single T cell receptor (beta chain) sequence and its context. Its antigen is undetermined. Out of unsorted whole blood came the blood RNA, and germline DNA was extracted as well. TCR beta cDNA was prepared out of around 460 ng total RNA by means of a constant-region primer. Researchers made the TCR beta libraries by running three nested multiplex PCR rounds with slightly modified ARM-PCR. Running 10 cycles apiece, the first two PCR rounds relied on TRBV1-TRBV30 forward primers together with a C-beta reverse primer. TCRdb fed the multiplex PCR reads into MiXCR, producing one record per CDR3 protein. Counted here are some 190,000 distinct CDR3 sequences, roughly 60% occurring once; the ten biggest clones make up approximately 68%. V dropped 9 bases and J dropped 7 bases, with 15 bases sitting between them. The V gene's germline CDR1 is MNHNY and CDR2 SVGAGI (reference sequence). The CDR3 consists of 12 residues.

The sample comes from a study of tumor-infiltrating lymphocytes in primary liver carcinoma. Notes on the study in general: Whereas tumor region pairs overlapped more, tumor-adjacent and tumor-blood pairs overlapped less.

Source material: peripheral blood. This clonotype originated in a man in his forties or fifties with primary liver carcinoma and hepatitis B virus infection. The chain recombines TRBV6-6 with TRBJ1-1, with TRBD1 as a possible D gene (5 bases). CDR3 protein: CASRPGGGEAFF. In DNA form, the CDR3 reads TGTGCCAGTAGACCCGGGGGGGGTGAAGCTTTCTTT.